This T cell receptor (beta chain) was recovered during a study of OX40 agonist ivuxolimab in advanced cancers. Overall study: Ivuxolimab, an antibody acting as an agonist of OX40 (CD134), was used to treat patients.

General study points: Patients with a partial response at 0.1-3.0 mg/kg had among the lowest clonal expansion. Specificity for antigen went undetermined in the expanded peripheral T cells.

Sequencing used immunoSEQ multiplex PCR; TCRdb keeps in-frame clones, though not all of them. The table has roughly 91,000 clones, approximately 95% seen once. A single count supports this clone. The target antigen is unknown. Germline V gene data show CDR1 as DFQATT and CDR2 as SNEGSKA (reference sequence). This CDR3 is built from 10 residues. V was clipped by 5 bases and J by 8 bases, with 9 bases between them. This receptor was obtained from an adult with an advanced solid tumor such as melanoma, head and neck, liver or kidney cancer. The input for sequencing was CD4+ or CD8+ T cells sorted from blood, taken in a trial of the OX40 agonist ivuxolimab. The chain recombines TRBV20-1 with TRBJ1-2; tentative D call: TRBD1 (5 bases). CDR3 coding DNA: TGCAGTGCTGGCCCAGGGGGCTACACCTTC. Amino acids: CSAGPGGYTF.